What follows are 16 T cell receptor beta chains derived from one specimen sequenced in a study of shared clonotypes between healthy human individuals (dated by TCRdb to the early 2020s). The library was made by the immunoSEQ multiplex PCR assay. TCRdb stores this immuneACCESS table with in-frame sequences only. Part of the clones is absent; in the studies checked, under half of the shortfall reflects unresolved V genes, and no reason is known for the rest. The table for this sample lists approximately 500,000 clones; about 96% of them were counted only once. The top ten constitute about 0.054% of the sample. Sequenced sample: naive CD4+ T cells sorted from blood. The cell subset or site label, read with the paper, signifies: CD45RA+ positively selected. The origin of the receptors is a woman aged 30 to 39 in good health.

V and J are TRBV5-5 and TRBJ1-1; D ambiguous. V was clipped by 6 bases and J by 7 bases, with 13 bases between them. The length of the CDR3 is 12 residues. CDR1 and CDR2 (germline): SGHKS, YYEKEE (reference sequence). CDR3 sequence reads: CASNRQTHEAFF. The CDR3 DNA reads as TGTGCCAGCAACCGTCAGACCCATGAAGCTTTCTTT.

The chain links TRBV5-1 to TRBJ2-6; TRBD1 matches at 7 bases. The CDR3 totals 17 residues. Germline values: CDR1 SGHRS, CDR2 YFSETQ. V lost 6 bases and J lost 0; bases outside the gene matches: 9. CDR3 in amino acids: CASIPGGIGSGANVLTF. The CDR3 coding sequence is TGCGCCAGCATCCCAGGGGGTATAGGCTCTGGGGCCAACGTCCTGACTTTC.

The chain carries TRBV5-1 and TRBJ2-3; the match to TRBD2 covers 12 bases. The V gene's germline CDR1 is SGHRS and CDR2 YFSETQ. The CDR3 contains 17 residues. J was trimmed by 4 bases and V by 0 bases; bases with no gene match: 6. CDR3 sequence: CASSLVLAGGHSDTQYF. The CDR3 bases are TGCGCCAGCAGCTTGGTCCTAGCGGGAGGGCATTCAGATACGCAGTATTTT.

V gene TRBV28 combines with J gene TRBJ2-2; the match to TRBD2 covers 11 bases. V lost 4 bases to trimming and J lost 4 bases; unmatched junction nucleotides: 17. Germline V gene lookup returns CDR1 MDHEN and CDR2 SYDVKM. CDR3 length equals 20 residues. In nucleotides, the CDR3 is TGTGCCAGCAGTTCCGGGACAGGCCAAAAACTAGCGGGAGCCACCGGGGAGCTGTTTTTT. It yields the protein CASSSGTGQKLAGATGELFF.

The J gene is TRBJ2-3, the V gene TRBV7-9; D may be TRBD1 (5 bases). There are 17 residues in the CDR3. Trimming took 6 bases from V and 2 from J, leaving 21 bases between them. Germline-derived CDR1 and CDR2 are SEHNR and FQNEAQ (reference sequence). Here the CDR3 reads CASSPRVRTTNTDTQYF. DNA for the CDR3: TGTGCCAGCAGTCCAAGGGTTCGGACAACCAACACAGATACGCAGTATTTT. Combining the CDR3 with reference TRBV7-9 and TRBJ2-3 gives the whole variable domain DTGVSQNPRHKITKRGQNVTFRCDPISEHNRLYWYRQTLGQGPEFLTYFQNEAQLEKSRLLSDRFSAERPKGSFSTLEIQRTEQGDSAMYLCASSPRVRTTNTDTQYFGPGTRLTVL.

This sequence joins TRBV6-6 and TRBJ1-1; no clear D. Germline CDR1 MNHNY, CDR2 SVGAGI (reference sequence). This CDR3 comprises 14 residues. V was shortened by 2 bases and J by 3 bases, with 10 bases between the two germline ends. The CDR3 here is CASSYGFPDTEAFF. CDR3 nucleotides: TGTGCCAGCAGTTACGGGTTCCCAGACACTGAAGCTTTCTTT.

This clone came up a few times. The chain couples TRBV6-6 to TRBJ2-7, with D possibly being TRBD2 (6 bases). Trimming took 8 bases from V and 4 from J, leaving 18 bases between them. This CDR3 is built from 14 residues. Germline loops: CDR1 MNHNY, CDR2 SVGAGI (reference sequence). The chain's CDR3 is CASRETGSRYEQYF. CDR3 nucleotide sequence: TGTGCCAGCCGGGAGACCGGCAGCCGGTACGAGCAGTACTTC.

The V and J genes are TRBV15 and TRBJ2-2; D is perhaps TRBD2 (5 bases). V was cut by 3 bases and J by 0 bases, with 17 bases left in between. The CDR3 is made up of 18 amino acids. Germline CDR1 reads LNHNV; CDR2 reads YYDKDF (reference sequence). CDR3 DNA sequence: TGTGCCACCAGCAGGGAAAGGGCGCTAGCTCCGAACACCGGGGAGCTGTTTTTT. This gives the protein CATSRERALAPNTGELFF.

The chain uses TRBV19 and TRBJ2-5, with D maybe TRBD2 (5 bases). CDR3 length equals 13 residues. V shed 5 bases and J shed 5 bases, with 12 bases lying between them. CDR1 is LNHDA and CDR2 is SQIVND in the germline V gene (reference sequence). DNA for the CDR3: TGTGCCAGTAGTTTCGGGGAGTGGGAGACCCAGTACTTC. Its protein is CASSFGEWETQYF. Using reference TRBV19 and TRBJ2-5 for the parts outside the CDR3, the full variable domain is DGGITQSPKYLFRKEGQNVTLSCEQNLNHDAMYWYRQDPGQGLRLIYYSQIVNDFQKGDIAEGYSVSREKKESFPLTVTSAQKNPTAFYLCASSFGEWETQYFGPGTRLLVL.

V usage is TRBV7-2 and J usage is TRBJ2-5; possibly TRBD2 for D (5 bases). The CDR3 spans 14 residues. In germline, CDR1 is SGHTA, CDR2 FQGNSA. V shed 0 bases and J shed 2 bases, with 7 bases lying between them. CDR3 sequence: CASSLAPGQETQYF. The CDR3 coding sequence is TGTGCCAGCAGCTTAGCCCCGGGACAAGAGACCCAGTACTTC.

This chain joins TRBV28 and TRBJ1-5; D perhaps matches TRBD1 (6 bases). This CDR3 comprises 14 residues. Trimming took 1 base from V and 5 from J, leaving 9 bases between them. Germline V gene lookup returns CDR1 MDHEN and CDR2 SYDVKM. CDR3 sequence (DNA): TGTGCCAGCAGTTTATCAAGGGGGGATCAGCCCCAGCATTTT. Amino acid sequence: CASSLSRGDQPQHF.

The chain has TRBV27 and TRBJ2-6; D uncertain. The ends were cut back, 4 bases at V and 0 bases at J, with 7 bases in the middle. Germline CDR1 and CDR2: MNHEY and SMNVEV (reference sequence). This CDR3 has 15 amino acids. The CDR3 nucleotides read TGTGCCAGCAGTTGGTCGGACTCTGGGGCCAACGTCCTGACTTTC. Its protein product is CASSWSDSGANVLTF.

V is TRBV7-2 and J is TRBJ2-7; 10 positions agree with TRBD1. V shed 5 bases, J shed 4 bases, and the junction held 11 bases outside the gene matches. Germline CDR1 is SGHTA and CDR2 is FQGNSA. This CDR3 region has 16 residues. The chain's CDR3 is CASSPPGQGFSYEQYF. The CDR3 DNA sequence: TGTGCCAGCAGCCCTCCGGGACAGGGGTTTTCGTACGAGCAGTACTTC. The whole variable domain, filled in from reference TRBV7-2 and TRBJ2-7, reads GAGVSQSPSNKVTEKGKDVELRCDPISGHTALYWYRQSLGQGLEFLIYFQGNSAPDKSGLPSDRFSAERTGGSVSTLTIQRTQQEDSAVYLCASSPPGQGFSYEQYFGPGTRLTVT.

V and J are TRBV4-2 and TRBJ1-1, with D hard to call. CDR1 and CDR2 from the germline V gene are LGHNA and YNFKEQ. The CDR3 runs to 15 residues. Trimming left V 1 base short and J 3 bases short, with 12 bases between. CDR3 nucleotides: TGTGCCAGCAGCCAAGGGGAGTCGGGAGACACTGAAGCTTTCTTT. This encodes CASSQGESGDTEAFF.

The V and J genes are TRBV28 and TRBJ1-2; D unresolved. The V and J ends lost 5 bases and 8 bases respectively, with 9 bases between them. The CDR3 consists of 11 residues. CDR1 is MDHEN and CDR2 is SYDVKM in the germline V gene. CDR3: CASSMMYGYTF. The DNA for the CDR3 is TGTGCCAGCAGTATGATGTACGGCTACACCTTC.

CDR3 nucleotide sequence: TGTGCCAGCAGCTTTGAGAACACTGAAGCTTTCTTT. Protein product: CASSFENTEAFF. This chain uses TRBV11-2 with TRBJ1-1; D gene unclear. In germline, CDR1 is SGHAT, CDR2 FQNNGV. V dropped 3 bases and J dropped 1 base, with 3 bases sitting between them. CDR3 size: 12 residues. The entire variable domain, with the rest obtained from reference TRBV11-2 and TRBJ1-1, is as follows: EAGVAQSPRYKIIEKRQSVAFWCNPISGHATLYWYQQILGQGPKLLIQFQNNGVVDDSQLPKDRFSAERLKGVDSTLKIQPAKLEDSAVYLCASSFENTEAFFGQGTRLTVV.